This record covers a single T cell receptor beta chain. Germline-derived CDR1 and CDR2 are SGHRS and YFSETQ. There are 15 residues in the CDR3. J gave up 4 bases and V 2 bases, and 5 bases lay outside the gene matches. These data are taken from a study of blood T cell repertoires in COVID-19. Ages ranged from about 18 to 89 years, with residence in under 25 US areas. Recovered participants had two consecutive negative NP/OP PCR tests, healthcare professional clearance, or symptom resolution. Sequencing used immunoSEQ multiplex PCR; TCRdb keeps in-frame clones, though not all of them. Here the sample spans a few hundred thousand clones, under 95% being singletons.

The sequencing input was PBMCs or T cells enriched from blood (not recorded which). The genes are TRBV5-1 and TRBJ2-1; TRBD2 aligns across 8 bases. The source of this sequence is a woman between 25 and 40 years old who had recovered from COVID-19. CDR3 sequence reads: CASSFGLAGYNEQFF. The CDR3 bases are TGCGCCAGCAGCTTCGGGCTAGCGGGTTACAATGAGCAGTTCTTC.